This T cell receptor beta chain is from a study of T cell repertoires in cytomegalovirus infection. Study-level background: CMV infection plus the matching HLA type was flagged by public TCR beta signatures.

TCRdb re-called the reads through MiXCR, storing one row per CDR3 protein. The table lists a few hundred thousand distinct CDR3 sequences, about 20% of them singletons, with 15% to 20% in the top ten. Germline CDR1 and CDR2: SQVTM and ANQGSEA. The CDR3 has 14 residues. The ends lost 6 bases at V and 2 bases at J; junction bases unmatched: 4. Sequencing was performed on CD8+ T cells from PBMCs. This TCR came from a human donor in good health (CMV status not recorded). Some clones in this sample may be carry-over from other donors' samples. This rearrangement joins TRBV29-1 to TRBJ2-2; 9 bases match TRBD2. The CDR3 bases are TGCAGCGTCGCGGGGGGGCCTAACACCGGGGAGCTGTTTTTT. Translated, it gives CSVAGGPNTGELFF.